Below are 12 T cell receptor beta chains sequenced from a single sample in a study of shared clonotypes between healthy human individuals (dated by TCRdb to the early 2020s). Libraries were prepared through the immunoSEQ multiplex PCR assay. The immuneACCESS repertoire file appears here via TCRdb, limited to in-frame rearrangements. These files lack a portion of the clones; in checked studies, under half of the deficit traces to unresolved V genes, and the cause of the others is not known. This sample is represented by roughly 410,000 clones; approximately 97% of them were singletons. 0.32% of the sample comes from the top ten. The specimen was memory CD8+ T cells sorted from blood. Explained via the paper, the cell subset or site label denotes: CD45RO+ cells pooled with CCR7-negative TemRA cells. Source of these receptors: a man younger than 40 in good health.

This clone was recorded once. The rearrangement joins TRBV5-4 to TRBJ1-1; D is perhaps TRBD1 (5 bases). Trimming shortened V by 0 bases and J by 2 bases, and 8 bases separated the two germline ends. This CDR3 is built from 14 residues. Germline loops: CDR1 SGHNT, CDR2 YYREEE (reference sequence). The CDR3 spells CASSLDTGNTEAFF. The CDR3 DNA reads as TGTGCCAGCAGCTTGGACACAGGAAACACTGAAGCTTTCTTT.

The V and J genes are TRBV7-9 and TRBJ2-3, with D perhaps matching TRBD1 or TRBD2 (6 bases each). Trimming cost V 2 bases and J 1 base, with 13 bases left between them. The CDR3 is 16 amino acids. The germline CDR1 and CDR2 sequences are SEHNR and FQNEAQ (reference sequence). CDR3 in DNA: TGTGCCAGCAGCTTAACTGGGGGGCGAGGCACAGATACGCAGTATTTT. Protein sequence: CASSLTGGRGTDTQYF.

V gene TRBV19 combines with J gene TRBJ2-3, with TRBD1 identical over 10 bases. V was clipped by 7 bases and J by 4 bases; unmatched bases: 5. Looked up from germline, CDR1 is LNHDA and CDR2 is SQIVND (reference sequence). The CDR3 runs to 14 residues. The CDR3, as DNA: TGTGCCAGTAACGACAGGGGGCCCTCAGATACGCAGTATTTT. It encodes CASNDRGPSDTQYF.

This chain joins TRBV7-8 and TRBJ2-1; TRBD2 aligns across 9 bases. With 1 base clipped from V and 5 bases from J, the junction kept 9 bases outside the gene matches. This CDR3 spans 17 amino acids. The germline gives CDR1 SGHVS, CDR2 FQNEAQ. CDR3 DNA: TGTGCCAGCAGCTTAGGTCTAAAGCGGGAGGCGCACAATGAGCAGTTCTTC. Amino acid sequence: CASSLGLKREAHNEQFF.

This chain links TRBV11-2 with TRBJ2-7; tentative D call: TRBD2 (5 bases). Germline CDR1 and CDR2: SGHAT and FQNNGV. The CDR3 sequence is 14 residues long. The germline V and J ends were trimmed by 5 bases and 2 bases, with 13 bases remaining between them. DNA of the CDR3: TGTGCCAGCAGCCGTCGGGAAGGCACCTACGAGCAGTACTTC. It is translated as CASSRREGTYEQYF.

The chain couples TRBV9 to TRBJ2-1; TRBD2 is a possible D gene (5 bases). Trimming left V 0 bases short and J 0 bases short, with 19 bases between. The CDR3 is 19 residues long. CDR1 is SGDLS and CDR2 is YYNGEE in the germline V gene. The CDR3 loop is CASSVVSHLASSSYNEQFF. As DNA, the CDR3 is TGTGCCAGCAGCGTAGTATCCCATTTGGCTAGCAGCTCCTACAATGAGCAGTTCTTC.

This chain joins TRBV27 and TRBJ2-3, with D perhaps assigned TRBD1 or TRBD2 (5 bases each). Germline lookup yields CDR1 MNHEY and CDR2 SMNVEV (reference sequence). This CDR3 has 13 residues. The germline V and J ends were trimmed by 5 bases and 5 bases, with 11 bases remaining between them. CDR3 loop: CASSIQRGDTQYF. The DNA for the CDR3 is TGTGCCAGCAGTATCCAGAGGGGAGATACGCAGTATTTT.

This clone was counted a single time. The rearrangement links TRBV11-2 to TRBJ2-1, with 8 bases fitting TRBD1. The CDR3 is made up of 18 amino acids. Germline lookup yields CDR1 SGHAT and CDR2 FQNNGV. Germline trimming cut 4 bases from V and 4 bases from J; bases unmatched to any gene: 15. CDR3 loop: CASSSWDRSGLFYNEQFF. DNA of the CDR3: TGTGCCAGCAGCTCCTGGGACAGGTCTGGCCTATTTTACAATGAGCAGTTCTTC.

The J gene is TRBJ1-5, the V gene TRBV18; weak D call: TRBD1 (5 bases). Trimming cost V 3 bases and J 7 bases, with 13 bases left between them. The CDR3 runs 14 residues. Germline CDR1 and CDR2: KGHSH and LQKENI. CDR3 region: CASSPRGSGQPQHF. DNA for the CDR3: TGTGCCAGCTCACCGAGGGGAAGTGGCCAGCCCCAGCATTTT. Supplemented by reference TRBV18 and TRBJ1-5, the full variable domain reads NAGVMQNPRHLVRRRGQEARLRCSPMKGHSHVYWYRQLPEEGLKFMVYLQKENIIDESGMPKERFSAEFPKEGPSILRIQQVVRGDSAAYFCASSPRGSGQPQHFGDGTRLSIL.

The J gene is TRBJ1-5, the V gene TRBV27; TRBD1 might be the D (6 bases). The CDR3 loop spans 12 amino acids. V was clipped by 6 bases and J by 12 bases, with 15 bases between them. Per germline, CDR1 MNHEY and CDR2 SMNVEV (reference sequence). The CDR3 here is CASRNKDRRQHF. The DNA for the CDR3 is TGTGCCAGCAGAAATAAGGACAGACGCCAGCATTTT.

CDR3 sequence (DNA): TGTGCCAGCAGCTTCGGAGTAAGGGACACAGATACGCAGTATTTT. As protein: CASSFGVRDTDTQYF. V gene TRBV5-8 combines with J gene TRBJ2-3; no clear D. The CDR3 covers 15 residues. Trimming removed 2 bases from V and 2 bases from J, with 12 bases in between. Germline V lookup: CDR1 SGHTS, CDR2 YDEGEE.

As regards this clone: Other DNA sequences in the sample encode the same CDR3. The chain has TRBV27 and TRBJ2-1; 14 bases are a match to TRBD2. V shed 4 bases and J 6 bases; nucleotides not matched to a gene: 2. This CDR3 contains 15 residues. Germline CDR1 and CDR2: MNHEY and SMNVEV (reference sequence). CDR3 region: CASSSGTSGSNEQFF. The CDR3 DNA reads TGTGCCAGCAGTTCCGGGACTAGCGGGAGCAATGAGCAGTTCTTC.